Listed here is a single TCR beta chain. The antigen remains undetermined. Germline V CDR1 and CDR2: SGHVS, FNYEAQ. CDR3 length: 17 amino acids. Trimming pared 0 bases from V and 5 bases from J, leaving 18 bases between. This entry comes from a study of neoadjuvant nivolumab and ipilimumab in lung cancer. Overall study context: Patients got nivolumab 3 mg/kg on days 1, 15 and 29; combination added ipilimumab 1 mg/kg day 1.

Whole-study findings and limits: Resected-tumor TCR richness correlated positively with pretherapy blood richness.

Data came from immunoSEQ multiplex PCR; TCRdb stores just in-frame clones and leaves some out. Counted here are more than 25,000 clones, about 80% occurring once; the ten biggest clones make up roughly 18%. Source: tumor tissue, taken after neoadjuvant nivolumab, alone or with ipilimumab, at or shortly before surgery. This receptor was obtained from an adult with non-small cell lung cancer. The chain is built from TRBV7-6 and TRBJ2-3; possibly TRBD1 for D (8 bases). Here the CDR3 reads CASSLAYTGGGKDTQYF. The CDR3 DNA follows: TGTGCCAGCAGCTTAGCTTACACAGGGGGGGGCAAAGATACGCAGTATTTT. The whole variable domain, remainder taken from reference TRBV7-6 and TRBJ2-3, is GAGVSQSPRYKVTKRGQDVALRCDPISGHVSLYWYRQALGQGPEFLTYFNYEAQQDKSGLPNDRFSAERPEGSISTLTIQRTEQRDSAMYRCASSLAYTGGGKDTQYFGPGTRLTVL.